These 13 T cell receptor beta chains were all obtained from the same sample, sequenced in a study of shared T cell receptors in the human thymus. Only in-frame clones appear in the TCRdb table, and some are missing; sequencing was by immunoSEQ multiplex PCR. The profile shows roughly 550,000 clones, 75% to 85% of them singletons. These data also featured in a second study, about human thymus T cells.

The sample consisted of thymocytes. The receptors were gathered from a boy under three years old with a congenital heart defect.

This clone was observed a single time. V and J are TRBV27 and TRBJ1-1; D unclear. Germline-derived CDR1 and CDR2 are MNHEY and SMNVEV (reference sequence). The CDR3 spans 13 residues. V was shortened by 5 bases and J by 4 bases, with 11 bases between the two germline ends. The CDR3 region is CASSDLEGTEAFF. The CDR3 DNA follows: TGTGCCAGCAGTGACCTAGAGGGCACTGAAGCTTTCTTT.

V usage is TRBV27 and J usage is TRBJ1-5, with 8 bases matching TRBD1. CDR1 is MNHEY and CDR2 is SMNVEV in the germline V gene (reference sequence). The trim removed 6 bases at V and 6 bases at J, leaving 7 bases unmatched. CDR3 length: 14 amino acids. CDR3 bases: TGTGCCAGCAGACCGACAGGGGTTCCTCAGCCCCAGCATTTT. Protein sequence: CASRPTGVPQPQHF.

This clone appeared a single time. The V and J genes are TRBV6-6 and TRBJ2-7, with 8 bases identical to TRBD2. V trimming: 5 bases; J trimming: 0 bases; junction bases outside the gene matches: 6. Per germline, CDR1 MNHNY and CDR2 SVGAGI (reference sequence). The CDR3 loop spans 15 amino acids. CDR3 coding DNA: TGTGCCAGCAGTCCAAGACTAGCGCTCTCCTACGAGCAGTACTTC. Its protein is CASSPRLALSYEQYF.

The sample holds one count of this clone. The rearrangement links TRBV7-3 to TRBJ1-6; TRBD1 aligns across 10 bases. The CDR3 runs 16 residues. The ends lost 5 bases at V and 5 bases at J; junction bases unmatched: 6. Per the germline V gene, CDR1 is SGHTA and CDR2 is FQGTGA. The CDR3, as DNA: TGTGCCAGCAGCGCGCGGGACAGGGGACATAATTCACCCCTCCACTTT. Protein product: CASSARDRGHNSPLHF.

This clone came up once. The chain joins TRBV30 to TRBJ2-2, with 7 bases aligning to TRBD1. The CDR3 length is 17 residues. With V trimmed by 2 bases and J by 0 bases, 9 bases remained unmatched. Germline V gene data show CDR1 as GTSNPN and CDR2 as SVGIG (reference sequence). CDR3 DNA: TGTGCCTGGAGTACAACCCGACAGGGTCCGAACACCGGGGAGCTGTTTTTT. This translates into CAWSTTRQGPNTGELFF.

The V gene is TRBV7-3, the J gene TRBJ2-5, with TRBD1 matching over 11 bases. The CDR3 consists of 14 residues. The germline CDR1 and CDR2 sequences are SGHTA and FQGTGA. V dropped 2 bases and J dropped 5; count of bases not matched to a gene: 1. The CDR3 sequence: CASSLGDRGETQYF. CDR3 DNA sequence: TGTGCCAGCAGCTTAGGGGACAGGGGGGAGACCCAGTACTTC. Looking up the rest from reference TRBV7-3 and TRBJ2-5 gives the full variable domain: GAGVSQTPSNKVTEKGKYVELRCDPISGHTALYWYRQSLGQGPEFLIYFQGTGAADDSGLPNDRFFAVRPEGSVSTLKIQRTERGDSAVYLCASSLGDRGETQYFGPGTRLLVL.

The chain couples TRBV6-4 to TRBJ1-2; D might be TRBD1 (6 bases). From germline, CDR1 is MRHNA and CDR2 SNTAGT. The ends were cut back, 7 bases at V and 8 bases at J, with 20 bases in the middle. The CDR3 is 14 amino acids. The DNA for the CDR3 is TGTGCCAGCATTCCATCGGGGGGCGTATGGGGCTACACCTTC. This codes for CASIPSGGVWGYTF.

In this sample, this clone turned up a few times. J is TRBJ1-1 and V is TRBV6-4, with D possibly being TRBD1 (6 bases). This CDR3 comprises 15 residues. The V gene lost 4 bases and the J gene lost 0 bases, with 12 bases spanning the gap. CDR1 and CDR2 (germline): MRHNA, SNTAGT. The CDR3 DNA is TGTGCCAGCAGTGCAGGACAGCCCATGAACACTGAAGCTTTCTTT. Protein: CASSAGQPMNTEAFF.

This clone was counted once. CDR3 in DNA: TGTGCCAGCAGCCGTAGAGGAGGACTAGCGGCCTACAATGAGCAGTTCTTC. Protein sequence: CASSRRGGLAAYNEQFF. The chain employs TRBV13 and TRBJ2-1; 10 bases are a match to TRBD2. The CDR3 contains 17 residues. Germline V gene sequence: CDR1 PRHDT, CDR2 FYEKMQ (reference sequence). V dropped 5 bases and J dropped 2; count of bases not matched to a gene: 9.

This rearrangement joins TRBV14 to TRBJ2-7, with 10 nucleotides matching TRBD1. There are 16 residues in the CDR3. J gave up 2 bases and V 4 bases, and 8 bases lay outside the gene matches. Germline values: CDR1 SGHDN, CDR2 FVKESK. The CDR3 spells CASSLEDRGCPYEQYF. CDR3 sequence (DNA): TGTGCCAGCAGCCTCGAGGACAGGGGGTGCCCCTACGAGCAGTACTTC.

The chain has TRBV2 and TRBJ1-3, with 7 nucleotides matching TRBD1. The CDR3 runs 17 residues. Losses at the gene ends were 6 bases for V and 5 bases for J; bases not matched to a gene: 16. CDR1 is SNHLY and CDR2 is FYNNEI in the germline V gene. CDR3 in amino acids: CASSHGLGRGRRNTIYF. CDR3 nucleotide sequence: TGTGCCAGCAGCCACGGCCTCGGGAGGGGGCGGAGAAACACCATATATTTT. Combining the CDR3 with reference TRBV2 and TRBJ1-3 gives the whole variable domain EPEVTQTPSHQVTQMGQEVILRCVPISNHLYFYWYRQILGQKVEFLVSFYNNEISEKSEIFDDQFSVERPDGSNFTLKIRSTKLEDSAMYFCASSHGLGRGRRNTIYFGEGSWLTVV.

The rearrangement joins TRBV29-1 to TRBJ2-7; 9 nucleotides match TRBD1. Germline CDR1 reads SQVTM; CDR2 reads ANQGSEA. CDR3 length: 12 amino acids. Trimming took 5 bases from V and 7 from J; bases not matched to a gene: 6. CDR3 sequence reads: CSVPGTGKEQYF. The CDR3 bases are TGCAGCGTTCCCGGGACAGGGAAAGAGCAGTACTTC.

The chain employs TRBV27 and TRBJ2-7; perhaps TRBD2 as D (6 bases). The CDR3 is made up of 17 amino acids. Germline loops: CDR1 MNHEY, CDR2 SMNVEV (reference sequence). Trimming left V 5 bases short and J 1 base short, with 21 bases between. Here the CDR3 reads CASSPSPRGFPSYEQYF. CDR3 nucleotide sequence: TGTGCCAGCAGTCCATCCCCTCGGGGGTTCCCTTCCTACGAGCAGTACTTC.